Listed below are T cell receptor beta chains from one sample, sequenced in a study of cytomegalovirus exposure and HLA in healthy donors. Produced via immunoSEQ multiplex PCR; TCRdb's table is partial and in-frame only. The data show some 150,000 clones, around 77% seen once. Material for sequencing was PBMCs. These receptors all come from a female donor in good health and CMV-seronegative. CDR3s include the opening cysteine and the closing phenylalanine or tryptophan. Fields, in order: V gene, J gene, CDR3 protein.

TRBV4-1	TRBJ2-7	CASSQDWIAPYEQYF
TRBV30	TRBJ1-2	CAWGQLTNYGYTF
TRBV19	TRBJ2-7	CASSLAGENSYEQYF
TRBV6-1	TRBJ1-1	CARDRETEAFF
TRBV11-3	TRBJ2-1	CASSPRDRGNEQFF
TRBV7-9	TRBJ2-7	CASSPGTGAGNEQYF
TRBV5-6	TRBJ1-2	CASSVGQGSINYGYTF
TRBV30	TRBJ1-6	CAWSWTGLYNSPLHF
TRBV5-6	TRBJ2-7	CASSPLTGTSHEQYF
TRBV4-1	TRBJ2-5	CASSPTTSVNQETQYF
TRBV5-1	TRBJ1-5	CASSLGDRFNQPQHF
TRBV2	TRBJ1-6	CASVSRGDSPLHF